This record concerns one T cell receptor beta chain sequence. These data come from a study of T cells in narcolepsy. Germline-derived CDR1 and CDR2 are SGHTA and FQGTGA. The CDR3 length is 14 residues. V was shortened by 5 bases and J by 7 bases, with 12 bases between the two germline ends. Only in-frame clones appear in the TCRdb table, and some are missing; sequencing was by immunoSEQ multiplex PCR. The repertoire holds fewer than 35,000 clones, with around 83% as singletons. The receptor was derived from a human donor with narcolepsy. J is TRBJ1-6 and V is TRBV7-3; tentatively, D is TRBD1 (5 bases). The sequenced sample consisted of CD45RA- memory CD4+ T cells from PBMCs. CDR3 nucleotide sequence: TGTGCCAGCAGCCGCTCCGGGACGAATTCACCCCTCCACTTT. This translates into CASSRSGTNSPLHF.